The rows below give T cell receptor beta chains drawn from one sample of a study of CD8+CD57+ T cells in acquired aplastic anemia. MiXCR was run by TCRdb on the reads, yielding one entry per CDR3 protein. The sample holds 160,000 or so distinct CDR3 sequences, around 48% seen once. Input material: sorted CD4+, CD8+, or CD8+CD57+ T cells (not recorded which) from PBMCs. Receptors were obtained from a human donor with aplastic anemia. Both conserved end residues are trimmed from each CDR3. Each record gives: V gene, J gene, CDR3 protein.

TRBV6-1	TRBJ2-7	ASTSLAGISYEQY
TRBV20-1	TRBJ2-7	SAGISGRAYEQY
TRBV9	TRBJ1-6	ASSARLEGSPLH
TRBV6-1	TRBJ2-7	ASSESGMSSYEQY
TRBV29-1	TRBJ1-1	SVEEFPNTEAF
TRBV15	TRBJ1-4	ATSRGNTEKLF
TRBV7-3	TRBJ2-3	ASSASSGSTDTQY
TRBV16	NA	ASSQSIYEQY
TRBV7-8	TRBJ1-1	ASSERRGTEAF
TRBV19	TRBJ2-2	ASSLSTLNTGELF
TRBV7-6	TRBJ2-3	ASSLNSDTQY
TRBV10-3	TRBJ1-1	AIRGQEEAF
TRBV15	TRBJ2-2	ATSMGAELF
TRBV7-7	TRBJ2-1	ASSSLAGENNEQF
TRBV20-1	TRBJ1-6	SADRDRDNSPLH
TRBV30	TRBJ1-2	AWRLERTNGYT
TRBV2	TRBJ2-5	ASFSLSWGRPSQY
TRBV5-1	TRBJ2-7	ASSLQGGYGSYEQY
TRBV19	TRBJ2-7	ASSMGPGTGGYEQY
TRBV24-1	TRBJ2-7	ATSDLTGPEQY
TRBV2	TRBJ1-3	ASSTGVDGYTIY
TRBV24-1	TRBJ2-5	ATSPGTGLETQY
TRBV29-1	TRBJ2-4	SAKPGSGIQY
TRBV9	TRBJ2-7	ASSQERVFGEQY
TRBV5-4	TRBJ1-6	ASSLGRVTGDSPLH
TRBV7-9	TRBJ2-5	ASSLVQGAETQY
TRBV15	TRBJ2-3	ATSRGTDTQY
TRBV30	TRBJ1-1	AWSPGDTEAF
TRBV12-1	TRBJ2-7	ASSFEGVQY
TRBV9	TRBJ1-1	ASSGMNTEAF
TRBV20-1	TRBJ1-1	SARLPTLRAEAF
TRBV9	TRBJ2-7	ASSVGGGGSYEQY
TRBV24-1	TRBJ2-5	ATSDLLDTQY
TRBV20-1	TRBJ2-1	SASRLEQQF
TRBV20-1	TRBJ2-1	SARGLAGGRSINEQF
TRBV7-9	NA	ASSQQGSEQY
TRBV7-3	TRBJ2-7	ASSSNPGTSIYEQY
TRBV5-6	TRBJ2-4	ASSKNAGGAKNIQY
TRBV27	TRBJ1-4	ASSLQGVNEKLF
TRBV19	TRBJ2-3	ASSTTLAGGLLASTDTQY
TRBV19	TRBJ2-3	ASSKLAGGRGLVDTQY
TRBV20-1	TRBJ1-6	SARTGRDGTDSPLH
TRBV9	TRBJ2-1	ASSIRTHNEQF
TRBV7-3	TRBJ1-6	ASGDRNNSPLH
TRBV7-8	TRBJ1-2	ASSLGSGNYGYT
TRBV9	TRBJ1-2	ASSVAGGESGYT
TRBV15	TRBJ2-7	ATSSSMRGTSYEQY
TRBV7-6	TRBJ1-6	ASSLSLGPSPLH
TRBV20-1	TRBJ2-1	SAGGLAGEVDEQF